This is a list of T cell receptor beta chains from one sample in a study of control samples from healthy donors and cancer patients. TCRdb's copy holds only in-frame clones and misses some; the assay was immunoSEQ multiplex PCR. The sample has over 70,000 clones, about 89% seen once. Material: PBMCs. These receptors were taken from a woman in her fifties or sixties with colorectal cancer. Each CDR3 is given with its conserved first and last residue. D genes are given only for firm matches. Some rows mark clone size as missing; the rest say once, few, many or name a class of expanded clone.

J gene: TRBJ1-2; V gene: TRBV19; D gene: NA; clone size: NA; CDR3 protein: CASRTGTVYGYTF; CDR3 DNA: TGTGCCAGTAGAACAGGGACGGTCTATGGCTACACCTTC
J gene: TRBJ1-4; V gene: TRBV5-6; D gene: NA; clone size: NA; CDR3 protein: CASSLVDSPARNEKLFF; CDR3 DNA: TGTGCCAGCAGCTTGGTGGACAGTCCCGCGAGGAATGAAAAACTGTTTTTT
J gene: TRBJ2-1; V gene: TRBV9; D gene: NA; clone size: NA; CDR3 protein: CASSVELWNEQFF; CDR3 DNA: TGTGCCAGCAGCGTAGAACTGTGGAATGAGCAGTTCTTC
J gene: TRBJ1-5; V gene: TRBV6-2/TRBV6-3; D gene: NA; clone size: NA; CDR3 protein: CASSGAANGNQPQHF; CDR3 DNA: TGTGCCAGCAGTGGGGCCGCGAACGGCAATCAGCCCCAGCATTTT
J gene: TRBJ1-6; V gene: TRBV5-1; D gene: NA; clone size: NA; CDR3 protein: CASSLEDGNSPLHF; CDR3 DNA: TGCGCCAGCAGCTTGGAAGACGGGAATTCACCCCTCCACTTT
J gene: TRBJ1-6; V gene: TRBV18; D gene: NA; clone size: once; CDR3 protein: CASSPKGTYNSPLHF; CDR3 DNA: TGTGCCAGCTCACCGAAGGGGACCTATAATTCACCCCTCCACTTT
J gene: TRBJ1-3; V gene: TRBV5-6; D gene: NA; clone size: NA; CDR3 protein: CASSLYNGNTIYF; CDR3 DNA: TGTGCCAGCAGCTTGTACAATGGAAACACCATATATTTT
J gene: TRBJ2-5; V gene: TRBV28; D gene: TRBD1; clone size: NA; CDR3 protein: CASSLGTGGFLETQYF; CDR3 DNA: TGTGCCAGCAGTTTGGGGACAGGGGGCTTTTTAGAGACCCAGTACTTC
J gene: TRBJ1-5; V gene: TRBV7-2; D gene: NA; clone size: NA; CDR3 protein: CASSLDRVSNQPQHF; CDR3 DNA: TGTGCCAGCAGCTTAGACCGAGTTAGCAATCAGCCCCAGCATTTT
J gene: TRBJ1-1; V gene: TRBV6-2/TRBV6-3; D gene: NA; clone size: NA; CDR3 protein: CASSYPKNTEAFF; CDR3 DNA: TGTGCCAGCAGTTACCCGAAGAACACTGAAGCTTTCTTT
J gene: TRBJ1-1; V gene: TRBV5-1; D gene: TRBD1; clone size: NA; CDR3 protein: CASSSTGEAFF; CDR3 DNA: TGCGCCAGCAGCTCGACAGGGGAAGCTTTCTTT
J gene: TRBJ1-2; V gene: TRBV10-3; D gene: NA; clone size: NA; CDR3 protein: CAISEPGLGYGYTF; CDR3 DNA: TGTGCCATCAGTGAGCCGGGGTTGGGCTATGGCTACACCTTC
J gene: TRBJ2-5; V gene: TRBV6-2/TRBV6-3; D gene: TRBD2; clone size: NA; CDR3 protein: CASSLGAGSQETQYF; CDR3 DNA: TGTGCCAGCAGTCTCGGAGCGGGGAGCCAAGAGACCCAGTACTTC
J gene: TRBJ1-1; V gene: TRBV2; D gene: NA; clone size: NA; CDR3 protein: CASRAGGTPEAFF; CDR3 DNA: TGTGCCAGCAGGGCGGGGGGGACCCCTGAAGCTTTCTTT
J gene: TRBJ1-2; V gene: TRBV6-2/TRBV6-3; D gene: NA; clone size: few; CDR3 protein: CASSYEGPVNGYTF; CDR3 DNA: TGTGCCAGCAGTTACGAAGGTCCCGTGAATGGCTACACCTTC
J gene: TRBJ2-5; V gene: TRBV9; D gene: NA; clone size: once; CDR3 protein: CASSVTGQGFQETQYF; CDR3 DNA: TGTGCCAGCAGCGTGACGGGGCAGGGCTTCCAAGAGACCCAGTACTTC
J gene: TRBJ2-5; V gene: TRBV25-1; D gene: NA; clone size: NA; CDR3 protein: CASSPQGPSQETQYF; CDR3 DNA: TGTGCCAGCAGCCCTCAAGGGCCTTCCCAAGAGACCCAGTACTTC
J gene: TRBJ1-1; V gene: TRBV5-8; D gene: TRBD1; clone size: few; CDR3 protein: CASSEGQVGTEAFF; CDR3 DNA: TGTGCCAGCAGCGAGGGACAGGTCGGCACTGAAGCTTTCTTT
J gene: TRBJ1-2; V gene: TRBV10-3; D gene: NA; clone size: once; CDR3 protein: CAISEVGSHGYTF; CDR3 DNA: TGTGCCATCAGTGAGGTGGGGTCACATGGCTACACCTTC
J gene: TRBJ1-4; V gene: TRBV15; D gene: NA; clone size: NA; CDR3 protein: CATSREGTDEKLFF; CDR3 DNA: TGTGCCACCAGCAGAGAGGGGACGGATGAAAAACTGTTTTTT
J gene: TRBJ1-2; V gene: TRBV9; D gene: NA; clone size: NA; CDR3 protein: CASSVAKAGPDYGYTF; CDR3 DNA: TGTGCCAGCAGCGTAGCTAAGGCAGGGCCGGACTATGGCTACACCTTC
J gene: TRBJ1-6; V gene: TRBV4-3; D gene: NA; clone size: NA; CDR3 protein: CASKTGNSPLHF; CDR3 DNA: TGCGCCAGCAAAACAGGGAACTCACCCCTCCACTTT
J gene: TRBJ2-3; V gene: TRBV5-1; D gene: TRBD2; clone size: NA; CDR3 protein: CASSTSGGGDTQYF; CDR3 DNA: TGCGCCAGCAGTACCTCGGGGGGTGGTGATACGCAGTATTTT
J gene: TRBJ2-3; V gene: TRBV6-1; D gene: TRBD1; clone size: NA; CDR3 protein: CASSGRTGHSTDTQYF; CDR3 DNA: TGTGCCAGCAGTGGGAGGACAGGGCACTCCACAGATACGCAGTATTTT
J gene: TRBJ1-1; V gene: TRBV20-1; D gene: NA; clone size: NA; CDR3 protein: CSALKNTEAFF; CDR3 DNA: TGCAGTGCTCTAAAGAACACTGAAGCTTTCTTT
J gene: TRBJ1-4; V gene: TRBV29-1; D gene: TRBD1; clone size: NA; CDR3 protein: CSVVVPDRGNEKLFF; CDR3 DNA: TGCAGCGTTGTGGTGCCTGACAGGGGGAATGAAAAACTGTTTTTT
J gene: TRBJ1-1; V gene: TRBV3-1/TRBV3-2; D gene: NA; clone size: NA; CDR3 protein: CASSQDRGARGAFF; CDR3 DNA: TGTGCCAGCAGCCAAGACCGGGGGGCGCGAGGAGCTTTCTTT
J gene: TRBJ2-1; V gene: TRBV19; D gene: NA; clone size: NA; CDR3 protein: CASSRPDGFSYNEQFF; CDR3 DNA: TGTGCCAGTAGTAGACCTGACGGATTCTCCTACAATGAGCAGTTCTTC
J gene: TRBJ2-3; V gene: TRBV20-1; D gene: NA; clone size: NA; CDR3 protein: CSAHLADTQYF; CDR3 DNA: TGCAGTGCCCACCTCGCAGATACGCAGTATTTT
J gene: TRBJ2-3; V gene: TRBV30; D gene: NA; clone size: NA; CDR3 protein: CAWSLLGGGANTQYF; CDR3 DNA: TGTGCCTGGAGTCTCCTGGGTGGGGGGGCTAATACGCAGTATTTT
J gene: TRBJ1-2; V gene: TRBV5-1; D gene: NA; clone size: NA; CDR3 protein: CASSSGGGRPNYGYTF; CDR3 DNA: TGCGCCAGCAGCTCTGGGGGGGGCAGACCTAACTATGGCTACACCTTC
J gene: TRBJ2-5; V gene: TRBV14; D gene: TRBD1; clone size: NA; CDR3 protein: CASSQDVLDRGMETQYF; CDR3 DNA: TGTGCCAGCAGCCAAGACGTCCTGGACAGGGGGATGGAGACCCAGTACTTC
J gene: TRBJ2-5; V gene: TRBV9; D gene: NA; clone size: NA; CDR3 protein: CASSVVADSQETQYF; CDR3 DNA: TGTGCCAGCAGCGTAGTGGCGGACTCCCAAGAGACCCAGTACTTC
J gene: TRBJ1-5; V gene: TRBV7-9; D gene: TRBD1; clone size: NA; CDR3 protein: CASSPGQGSNQPQHF; CDR3 DNA: TGTGCCAGCAGCCCCGGACAGGGAAGCAATCAGCCCCAGCATTTT
J gene: TRBJ1-1; V gene: TRBV6-6; D gene: NA; clone size: NA; CDR3 protein: CASTWTVDSHGTEAFF; CDR3 DNA: TGTGCCAGCACCTGGACAGTGGACTCCCACGGCACTGAAGCTTTCTTT
J gene: TRBJ1-1; V gene: TRBV10-3; D gene: NA; clone size: many; CDR3 protein: CAISEGGTEAFF; CDR3 DNA: TGTGCCATCAGTGAGGGTGGAACTGAAGCTTTCTTT
J gene: TRBJ1-1; V gene: TRBV29-1; D gene: NA; clone size: NA; CDR3 protein: CSATGRWDEAFF; CDR3 DNA: TGCAGCGCCACCGGACGGTGGGATGAAGCTTTCTTT
J gene: TRBJ2-3; V gene: TRBV6-5; D gene: TRBD2; clone size: NA; CDR3 protein: CASRLAGTSTYF; CDR3 DNA: TGTGCCAGCAGACTCGCCGGGACTAGTACGTATTTT
J gene: TRBJ1-2; V gene: TRBV19; D gene: NA; clone size: NA; CDR3 protein: CASSSPLDSNYGYTF; CDR3 DNA: TGTGCCAGTAGTTCACCCCTGGACAGTAACTATGGCTACACCTTC
J gene: TRBJ1-3; V gene: TRBV28; D gene: NA; clone size: few; CDR3 protein: CASSLVAGAISGNTIYF; CDR3 DNA: TGTGCCAGCAGTTTAGTGGCAGGGGCCATCTCTGGAAACACCATATATTTT
J gene: TRBJ2-5; V gene: TRBV27; D gene: NA; clone size: NA; CDR3 protein: CASSLYPQETQYF; CDR3 DNA: TGTGCCAGCAGTTTATATCCCCAAGAGACCCAGTACTTC